Listed below are T cell receptor beta chains from one sample, sequenced in a study of preoperative IRX-2 immunotherapy in early breast cancer. The assay was immunoSEQ multiplex PCR, and TCRdb's table has in-frame clones only and misses some. Here the sample spans about 19,000 clones, around four fifths being singletons. Material: lymph node tissue, obtained after IRX-2 immunotherapy. The receptors stem from a human donor with breast cancer. CDR3s include the opening cysteine and the closing phenylalanine or tryptophan. The D gene is left open where the match is weak. Size is stated for part of the rows, as once, few or many counts, or as a class when the clone is expanded.

.	TRBJ2-2	.	TRBV11-3	TGTGCCAGCAGCTCACTACGTTGGGCGAACACCGGGGAGCTGTTTTTT	CASSSLRWANTGELFF
TRBD1	TRBJ1-2	.	TRBV5-1	TGCGCCAGCAGCTTGGGACAGGGGGCGGAGGGCTACACCTTC	CASSLGQGAEGYTF
.	TRBJ2-7	.	TRBV11-3	TGTGCCAGCAGCTTAGGAAGCCTCCCCGAAGGCGAGCAGTACTTC	CASSLGSLPEGEQYF
TRBD1	TRBJ1-4	.	TRBV7-2	TGTGCCAGCAAGCGGACAGGGATTGAAAAACTGTTTTTT	CASKRTGIEKLFF
.	TRBJ2-6	.	TRBV11-3	TGTGCCAGCAGCTTAGGGGGCGCTTCTGGGGCCAACGTCCTGACTTTC	CASSLGGASGANVLTF
TRBD1	TRBJ2-7	.	TRBV29-1	TGCAGCGTTGAGGGACAGGGAGGTTTGGGGTACGAGCAGTACTTC	CSVEGQGGLGYEQYF
.	TRBJ2-7	.	TRBV19	TGTGCCAGTAGCATCCCGGGACTGGCCTACGAGCAGTACTTC	CASSIPGLAYEQYF
TRBD1	TRBJ1-5	.	TRBV6-8	TGTGCCAGCAGTGAGCCCGGGACAGCCTCAAATCAGCCCCAGCATTTT	CASSEPGTASNQPQHF
.	TRBJ1-3	.	TRBV6-8	TGTGCCAGCAGTTATCACGGCTCTGGAAACACCATATATTTT	CASSYHGSGNTIYF
TRBD2	TRBJ2-5	.	TRBV19	TGTGCCAGTAGTGTAACCGGGACTAGCGCAGAAGAGACCCAGTACTTC	CASSVTGTSAEETQYF
TRBD2	TRBJ2-1	few	TRBV15	TGTGCCACCAGCAGACTTGGACTAGCGAACAATGAGCAGTTCTTC	CATSRLGLANNEQFF
.	TRBJ1-3	few	TRBV6-8	TGTGCCAGCAGTTACTCCCCAGGGACCTCTGGAAACACCATATATTTT	CASSYSPGTSGNTIYF
.	TRBJ2-3	.	TRBV9	TGTGCCAGCAGCGTAACCACCACAGATACGCAGTATTTT	CASSVTTTDTQYF
.	TRBJ2-1	few	TRBV19	TGTGCCAGTAGTATAATAACAGGGTCGATGGGTGAGCAGTTCTTC	CASSIITGSMGEQFF
.	TRBJ2-7	.	TRBV19	TGTGCCTCCAGGTGGGGGTACGAGCAGTACTTC	CASRWGYEQYF
.	TRBJ1-1	.	TRBV5-1	TGCGCCAGCAGCTTGGCCGGGGTGAACACTGAAACTTTCTTT	CASSLAGVNTETFF
TRBD1	TRBJ1-3	.	TRBV28	TGTGCCAGCAGTCCCCCCGACAGGGGGCAGGGAAACACCATATATTTT	CASSPPDRGQGNTIYF
.	TRBJ2-5	.	TRBV25-1	TGTGCCAGCAGTGAAGGGTCGAGAGAGACCCAGTACTTC	CASSEGSRETQYF
TRBD1	TRBJ2-7	.	TRBV28	TGTGCCAGCAGAGATACGGACAGGGGCTCCCCTTACGAGCAGTACTTC	CASRDTDRGSPYEQYF
TRBD1	TRBJ1-1	.	TRBV5-1	TGCGCCAGCAGCTTGTGGAGTGTAGGCAGGGGGGAGGAAGACACTGAAGCTTTCTTT	CASSLWSVGRGEEDTEAFF
.	TRBJ1-5	.	TRBV12-5	TGTGCTAGTGGTTTCGGACAGAGTAATCAGCCCCAGCATTTT	CASGFGQSNQPQHF
.	TRBJ2-1	.	TRBV12-1	TGTGCCAGCAGCTTGGGACTAGCGACCAATGAGCAGTTCTTC	CASSLGLATNEQFF
.	TRBJ2-7	.	TRBV10-2	TGCGCCAGCAGTGAGAGGGACCGAGATTTCTACGAGCAGTACTTC	CASSERDRDFYEQYF
TRBD1	TRBJ1-1	.	TRBV6-8	TGTGCCAGCAGACAACAGGGGAGGGGAGCTGAAGCTTTCTTT	CASRQQGRGAEAFF
TRBD1	TRBJ1-1	.	TRBV6-8	TGTGCCAGCAGCCCCGCCAACTCGGACAGGTACACTGAAGCTTTCTTT	CASSPANSDRYTEAFF
.	TRBJ2-5	.	TRBV7-6	TGTGCCAGCAGCTTAGGGTCAGGGCGGGAGACCCAGTACTTC	CASSLGSGRETQYF
TRBD2	TRBJ2-7	once	TRBV28	TGTGCCAGCAGTTTAGGGGGGACTACTGGTGAGGAGCAGTACTTC	CASSLGGTTGEEQYF
TRBD2	TRBJ2-1	.	TRBV10-2	TGCGCCAGCAGCAGCGGGGGAAGCTCCTACAATGAGCAGTTCTTC	CASSSGGSSYNEQFF
.	TRBJ2-2	.	TRBV19	TGTGCCAGTAGTATTATCGGAGGGGGCACCGGGGAGCTGTTTTTT	CASSIIGGGTGELFF
.	TRBJ1-1	.	TRBV19	TGTGCCAGTAGTATCGGCAGGAAACTCACTGAAGCTTTCTTT	CASSIGRKLTEAFF
TRBD2	TRBJ2-1	.	TRBV5-1	TGCGCCAGCAGCTCTAGGACTAGCGGGAATTGGAATGAGCAGTTCTTC	CASSSRTSGNWNEQFF
.	TRBJ1-1	.	TRBV5-1	TGCGCCAGCAGCTTGGGGGGGACCTCGAACACTGAAGCTTTCTTT	CASSLGGTSNTEAFF
.	TRBJ1-5	.	TRBV30	TGTGCCTGGTCAGGTGGCCTTAGCAATCAGCCCCAGCATTTT	CAWSGGLSNQPQHF
.	TRBJ2-5	.	TRBV11-3	TGTGCCAGCAGCCCGAGAGGGAGCACTAATTCCCCGTACTTC	CASSPRGSTNSPYF
.	TRBJ2-5	few	TRBV18	TGTGCCAGCTCACCAGTGGACCGGCAAGAGACCCAGTACTTC	CASSPVDRQETQYF
TRBD1	TRBJ1-3	.	TRBV23-1	TGCGCCAGCAGTCACCGACAGGGTTCTGGAAACACCATATATTTT	CASSHRQGSGNTIYF
TRBD2	TRBJ2-3	.	TRBV19	TGTGCCAGTAGTATGTGGAGCGGGAAAGGCACAGATACGCAGTATTTT	CASSMWSGKGTDTQYF
.	TRBJ1-6	.	TRBV6-8	TGTGCCAGCAGACTGCCGGGAGATTCACCCCTCCACTTT	CASRLPGDSPLHF
.	TRBJ2-7	.	TRBV28	TGTGCCAGCATCAGAGGGGGGGGCTACGAGCAGTACTTC	CASIRGGGYEQYF
.	TRBJ1-1	.	TRBV10-1	TGCGCCAGCAGTGAGACAGCAACTGAAGCTTTCTTT	CASSETATEAFF
TRBD1	TRBJ1-2	.	TRBV10-3	TGTGCCATCAGTGACGCCGGGACAGGGAATGGCTACACCTTC	CAISDAGTGNGYTF
TRBD1	TRBJ2-7	once	TRBV5-1	TGCGCCAGCAGCCCCGGACAGGGAGCCTACGAGCAGTACTTC	CASSPGQGAYEQYF
TRBD1	TRBJ1-3	.	TRBV11-3	TGTGCCAGCAGCTTGACAGGGCCGGGAAACACCATATATTTT	CASSLTGPGNTIYF
.	TRBJ1-3	.	TRBV6-8	TGTGCCAGCAGTTACGGGGGCTCTGGAAACACCATATATTTT	CASSYGGSGNTIYF
.	TRBJ1-1	.	TRBV6-4	TGTGCCAGCAGTCGGACAGAGCGCCAAGATGGGGCTTTCTTT	CASSRTERQDGAFF
.	TRBJ2-5	.	TRBV6-8	TGTGCCAGCAGCCCTAGCTCGGCGACCCAGTACTTC	CASSPSSATQYF
TRBD1	TRBJ2-3	.	TRBV19	TGTGCCAGTAGCCCATCCAGGACAGGGAGCACAGATACGCAGTATTTT	CASSPSRTGSTDTQYF
.	TRBJ2-1	.	TRBV28	TGTGCCAGCAAGGTCAGGGCTATCGATGAGCAGTTCTTC	CASKVRAIDEQFF
.	TRBJ2-1	.	TRBV10-3	TGTGCCATCAGTGAGTCTCTGGAAAATGAGCAGTTCTTC	CAISESLENEQFF
TRBD1	TRBJ1-5	.	TRBV14	TGTGCCAGCAGCCAAGACGCAACAGGGGGCCACCTTAATCAGCCCCAGCATTTT	CASSQDATGGHLNQPQHF
TRBD1	TRBJ2-7	few	TRBV25-1	TGTGCCAGCAGTGTTTACAGGGGGGCGTACGAGCAGTACTTC	CASSVYRGAYEQYF
.	TRBJ1-5	once	TRBV10-2	TGCGCCAGCAGTGAGACCACCTCGGGGTATCAGCCCCAGCATTTT	CASSETTSGYQPQHF
.	TRBJ1-3	.	TRBV7-1	TGTGCCAGCAGCCCGGACATCTCAGGAAACACCATATATTTT	CASSPDISGNTIYF
TRBD1	TRBJ1-2	.	TRBV14	TGTGCCAGCAGCCAAGTGGACAGGCTGGGGGGCTACACCTTC	CASSQVDRLGGYTF
.	TRBJ2-7	few	TRBV18	TGTGCCAGCTCACCACTGGGACAAACCTACGAGCAGTACTTC	CASSPLGQTYEQYF
.	TRBJ1-2	.	TRBV28	TGTGCCAGCAGTTTAAAGAGTGACTATGGCTACACCTTC	CASSLKSDYGYTF